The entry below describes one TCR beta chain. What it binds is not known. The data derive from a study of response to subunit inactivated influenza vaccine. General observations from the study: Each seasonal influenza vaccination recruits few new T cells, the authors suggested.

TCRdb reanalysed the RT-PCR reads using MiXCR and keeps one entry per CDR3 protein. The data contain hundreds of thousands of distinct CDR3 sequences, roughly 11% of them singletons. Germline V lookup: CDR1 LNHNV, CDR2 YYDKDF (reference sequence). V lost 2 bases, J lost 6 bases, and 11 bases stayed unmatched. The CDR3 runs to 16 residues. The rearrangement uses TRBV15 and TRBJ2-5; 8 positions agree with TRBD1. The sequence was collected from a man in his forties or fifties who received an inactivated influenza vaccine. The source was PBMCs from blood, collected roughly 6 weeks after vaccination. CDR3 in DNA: TGTGCCACCAGCAGATTGGGCGGACAGGGTGTGCAGACCCAGTACTTC. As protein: CATSRLGGQGVQTQYF.